The clone carrying this TCR beta chain was seen ten or more times. The antigen remains unidentified. This sample is drawn from a study of T cells in Graves' hyperthyroidism and ophthalmopathy. Study results and limitations: Model output signaled ophthalmopathy a median approximately 6.2 months ahead of onset. Separating ophthalmopathy from stable hyperthyroidism was achieved by a 13 V-J model.

Patients aged 18 to 65 had newly diagnosed hyperthyroidism that had lasted under 2 months. Clinical symptoms, serum thyroxine and TRAb, thyroid ultrasound and orbital computed tomography together formed the diagnostic basis. The germline V and J ends were trimmed by 3 bases and 0 bases, with 8 bases remaining between them. This CDR3 comprises 14 residues. Germline V gene lookup returns CDR1 LNHDA and CDR2 SQIVND (reference sequence). TCR beta CDR3 regions were amplified from RNA transcripts. HTBI primers were employed in a first-round RT-PCR of the TCR CDR3. TCRdb independently ran MiXCR on the multiplex PCR reads; one entry per CDR3 protein. The sample yields roughly 420,000 distinct CDR3 sequences, roughly an eighth seen once.

This clonotype originated in a young woman with Graves' hyperthyroidism. Sample: blood. This chain uses TRBV19 with TRBJ1-1, with D possibly TRBD1 on 6 matching bases. CDR3 nucleotides: TGTGCCAGTAGTATTTGGGGGCTGAACACTGAAGCTTTCTTT. Translating gives CASSIWGLNTEAFF. The full variable domain, with the rest looked up from reference TRBV19 and TRBJ1-1, is DGGITQSPKYLFRKEGQNVTLSCEQNLNHDAMYWYRQDPGQGLRLIYYSQIVNDFQKGDIAEGYSVSREKKESFPLTVTSAQKNPTAFYLCASSIWGLNTEAFFGQGTRLTVV.